Included here is one T cell receptor (beta chain) sequence, with context. As yet, its antigen is unknown. Use of 60 Vbeta and 13 Jbeta primers characterized the PCR. Profiling relied on immunoSEQ multiplex PCR, and the TCRdb table lists in-frame clones only, not all of them. This sample yields tens of thousands of clones, of which approximately 87% are seen a single time; 2.7% belongs to the top ten. The CDR3 spans 16 residues. CDR1 and CDR2 from the germline V gene are SGHRS and YFSETQ. V dropped 6 bases and J dropped 2 bases, with 19 bases sitting between them. The sample originates from a study of cytomegalovirus exposure and HLA in healthy donors. Points from the study as a whole: A later analysis reportedly identified an Asian-associated ancestry cluster as carrying fewer N-insertions than the approximately 620-donor mean.

The rearrangement links TRBV5-1 to TRBJ2-3; a weak D match, TRBD1 (6 bases). Sample: PBMCs. This clonotype was sampled from a boy younger than 18 in good health and CMV-seronegative. The CDR3 protein is CASTLQGRVVTDTQYF. For the CDR3, the DNA is TGCGCCAGCACCCTACAGGGCCGGGTAGTCACAGATACGCAGTATTTT.